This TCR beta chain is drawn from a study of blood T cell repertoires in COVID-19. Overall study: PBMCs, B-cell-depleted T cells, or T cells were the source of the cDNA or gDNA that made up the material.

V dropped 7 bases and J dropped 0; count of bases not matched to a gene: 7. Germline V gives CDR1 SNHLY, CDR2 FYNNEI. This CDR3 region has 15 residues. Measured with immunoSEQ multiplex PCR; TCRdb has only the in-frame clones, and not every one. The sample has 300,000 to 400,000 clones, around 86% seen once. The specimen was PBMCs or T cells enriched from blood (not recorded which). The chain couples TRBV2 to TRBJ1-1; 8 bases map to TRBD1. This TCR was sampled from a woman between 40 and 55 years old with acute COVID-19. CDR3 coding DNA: TGTGCCAGCACCGGACAGGGAGCGATGAACACTGAAGCTTTCTTT. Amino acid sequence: CASTGQGAMNTEAFF.